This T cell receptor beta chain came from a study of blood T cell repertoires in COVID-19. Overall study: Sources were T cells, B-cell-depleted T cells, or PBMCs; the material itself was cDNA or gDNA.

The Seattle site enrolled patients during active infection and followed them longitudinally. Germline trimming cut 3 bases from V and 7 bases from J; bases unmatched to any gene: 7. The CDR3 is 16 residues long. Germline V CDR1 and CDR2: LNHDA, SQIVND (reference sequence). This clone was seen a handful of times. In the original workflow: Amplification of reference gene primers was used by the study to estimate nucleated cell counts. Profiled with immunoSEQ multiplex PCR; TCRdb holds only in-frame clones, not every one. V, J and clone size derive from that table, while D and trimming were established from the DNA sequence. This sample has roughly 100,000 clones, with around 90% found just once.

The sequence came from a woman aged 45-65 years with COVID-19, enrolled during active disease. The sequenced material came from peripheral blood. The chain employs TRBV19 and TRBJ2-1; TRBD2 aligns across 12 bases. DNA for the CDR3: TGTGCCAGTAGTATTCTAGCGGGGGGGCTGGCGAATGAGCAGTTCTTC. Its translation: CASSILAGGLANEQFF.